The 10 T cell receptor beta chains in this list originate from one sample, sequenced in a study of OX40 agonist ivuxolimab in advanced cancers. Profiled with immunoSEQ multiplex PCR; TCRdb holds only in-frame clones, not every one. This sample has 35,000 to 45,000 clones, with 84% found just once. The sequencing used CD4+ or CD8+ T cells sorted from blood, collected in a trial of the OX40 agonist ivuxolimab. The receptors shown here come from an adult with an advanced solid tumor such as melanoma, head and neck, liver or kidney cancer.

The chain recombines TRBV27 with TRBJ1-1, with TRBD1 matching 7 bases. V dropped 6 bases and J dropped 4; count of bases not matched to a gene: 11. Germline CDR1 and CDR2: MNHEY and SMNVEV (reference sequence). The CDR3 runs 15 residues. The chain's CDR3 is CASRPGGLSRTEAFF. The CDR3 nucleotides are TGTGCCAGCAGACCAGGGGGTTTGAGTCGCACTGAAGCTTTCTTT.

V gene TRBV5-6 combines with J gene TRBJ1-5, with D possibly TRBD1 on 5 matching bases. The V end was cut by 2 bases, the J end by 4 bases, with 10 bases between. The CDR3 spans 14 residues. Germline V gives CDR1 SGHDT, CDR2 YYEEEE. Here the CDR3 DNA reads TGTGCCAGCAGCTTTGGACGGGGGAATCAGCCCCAGCATTTT. Its protein product is CASSFGRGNQPQHF.

CDR3 amino acids: CASSPDGTYEQYF. CDR3 in DNA: TGTGCCAGCAGTCCGGACGGGACCTACGAGCAGTACTTC. This rearrangement joins TRBV28 to TRBJ2-7; TRBD2 is a possible D gene (5 bases). The CDR3 has 13 residues. Trimming pared 5 bases from V and 2 bases from J, leaving 10 bases between. The germline V gene encodes CDR1 MDHEN and CDR2 SYDVKM.

V is TRBV7-6 and J is TRBJ2-1; D may be TRBD2 (5 bases). The CDR3 has 14 amino acids. The germline V and J ends were trimmed by 1 base and 8 bases, with 12 bases remaining between them. Germline CDR1 is SGHVS and CDR2 is FNYEAQ. The CDR3 protein is CASSLVDVGDEQFF. The CDR3 bases are TGTGCCAGCAGCTTAGTGGACGTCGGGGATGAGCAGTTCTTC.

J is TRBJ2-7 and V is TRBV5-5; D remains unclear. With 2 bases removed from V and 5 bases from J, the gap between germline ends came to 5 bases. Germline V CDR1 and CDR2: SGHKS, YYEKEE (reference sequence). The length of the CDR3 is 11 residues. The CDR3 loop is CASSFLHEQYF. Written as DNA, the CDR3 is TGTGCCAGCAGCTTTCTCCACGAGCAGTACTTC.

J is TRBJ2-7 and V is TRBV27, with D possibly TRBD1 on 6 matching bases. This CDR3 has 12 amino acids. V was cut by 4 bases and J by 7 bases, with 11 bases left in between. The germline gives CDR1 MNHEY, CDR2 SMNVEV (reference sequence). The CDR3: CASSSTGFEQYF. Here the CDR3 DNA reads TGTGCCAGCAGTTCCACAGGGTTTGAGCAGTACTTC.

This clone was detected once. This chain connects TRBV4-3 to TRBJ1-2; 7 bases are shared with TRBD1. From germline, CDR1 is LGHNA and CDR2 YSLEER. This CDR3 contains 14 residues. The ends lost 4 bases at V and 10 bases at J; junction bases unmatched: 12. CDR3: CASSPSTGSDVYTF. In DNA, the CDR3 is TGCGCCAGCAGCCCGTCGACAGGGTCCGATGTCTACACCTTC.

J is TRBJ2-1 and V is TRBV11-2, with 8 bases identical to TRBD2. The CDR3 runs 17 residues. The trim removed 1 base at V and 4 bases at J, leaving 9 bases unmatched. Germline assignment: CDR1 SGHAT and CDR2 FQNNGV. CDR3 sequence (DNA): TGTGCCAGCAGCTTAGTAGGGCGGCTAGCGGGTTACAATGAGCAGTTCTTC. It translates to CASSLVGRLAGYNEQFF.

The chain couples TRBV7-9 to TRBJ2-7, with 7 bases that match TRBD2. Germline CDR1 is SEHNR and CDR2 is FQNEAQ (reference sequence). The V and J ends lost 5 bases and 3 bases, in that order; junction bases with no gene match: 4. This CDR3 is 13 amino acids long. Here the CDR3 reads CASSPGTIYEQYF. CDR3 sequence (DNA): TGTGCCAGCAGCCCCGGGACTATCTACGAGCAGTACTTC.

V is TRBV5-6 and J is TRBJ1-2; tentatively, D is TRBD1 (6 bases). V lost 4 bases and J 4 bases, leaving 17 bases between the germline ends. CDR3 length: 15 amino acids. Germline V gives CDR1 SGHDT, CDR2 YYEEEE. CDR3 region: CASSPTGIPGYGYTF. CDR3 bases: TGTGCCAGCAGCCCAACAGGGATCCCGGGCTATGGCTACACCTTC.